The 9 T cell receptor beta chains below all came from one sample that was sequenced in a study of T-cell memory formation after mild COVID-19. TCRdb reprocessed the 5' RACE reads via MiXCR and lists one record per CDR3 protein. Here the sample spans some 64,000 distinct CDR3 sequences, 9.3% being singletons. What was sequenced was PBMCs or a T cell subset sorted from them (not recorded which). All receptors derive from a man aged 18 to 30 who had mild COVID-19 (a few samples of this study predate the infection). Cell type and time point are not known.

This clonotype was counted many times. V usage is TRBV6-5 and J usage is TRBJ2-5; TRBD2 matches at 7 bases. The ends lost 0 bases at V and 7 bases at J; junction bases unmatched: 8. From germline, CDR1 is MNHEY and CDR2 SVGAGI. This CDR3 comprises 15 residues. As DNA, the CDR3 is TGTGCCAGCAGTTACTCCGGACTAGAGCTGGGGACCCAGTACTTC. Protein product: CASSYSGLELGTQYF.

This clonotype was recorded a few times. Here the CDR3 DNA reads TGTGCCAGCAGCCGGGACAGGGAAGGAACGGAACTGTTTTTT. Encoded protein: CASSRDREGTELFF. The chain joins TRBV12-3 or TRBV12-4 to TRBJ1-4, with TRBD1 matching 9 bases. V lost 6 bases to trimming and J lost 12 bases; unmatched junction nucleotides: 11. There are 14 residues in the CDR3.

By proportion, this clonotype is medium-sized (0.01 to 0.1%). This chain links TRBV24-1 with TRBJ2-1; D possibly matches TRBD1 or TRBD2 (5 bases each). The CDR3 has 16 amino acids. Germline V gene lookup returns CDR1 KGHDR and CDR2 SFDVKD. The germline V and J ends were trimmed by 5 bases and 3 bases, with 16 bases remaining between them. CDR3: CATSGPGRRFYNEQFF. CDR3 sequence (DNA): TGTGCCACCAGTGGACCGGGACGGCGCTTCTACAATGAGCAGTTCTTC.

There are many counts of this clonotype. V gene TRBV4-3 combines with J gene TRBJ2-3, with TRBD2 as a possible D gene (6 bases). The CDR3 has 16 amino acids. Germline lookup yields CDR1 LGHNA and CDR2 YSLEER. The V end was cut by 0 bases, the J end by 2 bases, with 12 bases between. DNA for the CDR3: TGCGCCAGCAGCCAAGAGTTCCGGGGGATCACAGATACGCAGTATTTT. It specifies CASSQEFRGITDTQYF.

The chain is built from TRBV20-1 and TRBJ1-5; no reliable D call. The germline CDR1 and CDR2 sequences are DFQATT and SNEGSKA (reference sequence). V was shortened by 2 bases and J by 7 bases, with 9 bases between the two germline ends. The CDR3 runs to 12 residues. The CDR3 is CSARWGFQPQHF. DNA of the CDR3: TGCAGTGCTAGATGGGGTTTCCAGCCCCAGCATTTT.

This clonotype is labeled as large. V gene TRBV7-8 combines with J gene TRBJ2-1; TRBD2 aligns across 10 bases. Germline CDR1 reads SGHVS; CDR2 reads FQNEAQ. With V trimmed by 3 bases and J by 13 bases, 12 bases remained unmatched. This CDR3 is 15 amino acids long. The CDR3 sequence: CASSFGTSVLISQFF. In nucleotides, the CDR3 is TGTGCCAGCAGCTTCGGGACTAGCGTCTTGATCTCCCAGTTCTTC. Full variable domain (remainder filled in from reference TRBV7-8 and TRBJ2-1): GAGVSQSPRYKVAKRGQDVALRCDPISGHVSLFWYQQALGQGPEFLTYFQNEAQLDKSGLPSDRFFAERPEGSVSTLKIQRTQQEDSAVYLCASSFGTSVLISQFFGPGTRLTVL.

V usage is TRBV18 and J usage is TRBJ2-7; 10 bases map to TRBD1. The CDR3 totals 15 residues. Per germline, CDR1 KGHSH and CDR2 LQKENI. J gave up 3 bases and V 4 bases, and 6 bases lay outside the gene matches. CDR3 DNA: TGTGCCAGCTCACGCGGGACAGGGGATCTCTACGAGCAGTACGTC. Its protein product is CASSRGTGDLYEQYV.

The V call is TRBV29-1, the J call TRBJ1-4; maybe TRBD1 (5 bases). CDR1 and CDR2 from the germline V gene are SQVTM and ANQGSEA. The CDR3 spans 17 residues. V lost 0 bases to trimming and J lost 4 bases, with 18 bases between them. DNA of the CDR3: TGCAGCGTTGAAGATCAGGGACTCGCCAGACTTAATGAAAAACTGTTTTTT. Translation gives CSVEDQGLARLNEKLFF.

This clonotype was seen more than once but under ten times. The chain couples TRBV6-6 to TRBJ2-1, with TRBD1 matching over 7 bases. The CDR3 has 12 residues. The germline V gene has CDR1 MNHNY and CDR2 SVGAGI (reference sequence). Germline trimming cut 5 bases from V and 8 bases from J; bases unmatched to any gene: 3. In DNA, the CDR3 is TGTGCCAGCAGTCCTGGACAGGATGAGCAGTTCTTC. Amino acid sequence: CASSPGQDEQFF.